The source of this T cell receptor beta chain is a study of patients and donors after allogeneic stem cell transplantation. The germline CDR1 and CDR2 sequences are ENHRY and SYGVKD. Trimming removed 5 bases from V and 2 bases from J, with 15 bases in between. This CDR3 region has 15 residues. Each CDR3 protein is one row after TCRdb ran MiXCR on the RT-PCR reads. The sample holds 80,000 to 90,000 distinct CDR3 sequences; about 48% are singletons and the top ten take around 60%. The clonotype comes from a human donor who was either an allogeneic HSCT recipient or a stem cell or donor lymphocyte infusion donor (not recorded which). It is not recorded whose cells these are; they may come from a transplant donor. This chain joins TRBV10-3 and TRBJ1-2; D is unclear. The sequenced sample was blood, either unsorted or a sorted T cell fraction (not recorded which). CDR3 nucleotide sequence: TGTGCCATCAGTTCCGATCCAGGATTAAACTATGGCTACACCTTC. Translation: CAISSDPGLNYGYTF.